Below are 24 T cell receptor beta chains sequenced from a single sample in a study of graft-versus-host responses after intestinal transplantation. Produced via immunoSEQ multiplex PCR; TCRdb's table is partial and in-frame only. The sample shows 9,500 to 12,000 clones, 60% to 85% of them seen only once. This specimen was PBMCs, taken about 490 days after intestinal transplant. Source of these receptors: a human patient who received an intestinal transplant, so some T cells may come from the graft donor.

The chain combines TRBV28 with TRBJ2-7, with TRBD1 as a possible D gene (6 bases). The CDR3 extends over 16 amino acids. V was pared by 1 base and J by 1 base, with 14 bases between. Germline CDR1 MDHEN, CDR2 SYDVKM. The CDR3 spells CASSLLRQGSSYEQYF. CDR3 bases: TGTGCCAGCAGTTTATTGCGTCAGGGGTCGTCCTACGAGCAGTACTTC.

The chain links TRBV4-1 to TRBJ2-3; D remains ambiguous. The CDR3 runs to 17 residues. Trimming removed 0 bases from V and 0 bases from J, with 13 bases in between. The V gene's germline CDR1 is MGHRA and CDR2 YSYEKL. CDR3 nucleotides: TGCGCCAGCAGCCAAGATCCGGAGTTCTGGAGCACAGATACGCAGTATTTT. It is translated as CASSQDPEFWSTDTQYF.

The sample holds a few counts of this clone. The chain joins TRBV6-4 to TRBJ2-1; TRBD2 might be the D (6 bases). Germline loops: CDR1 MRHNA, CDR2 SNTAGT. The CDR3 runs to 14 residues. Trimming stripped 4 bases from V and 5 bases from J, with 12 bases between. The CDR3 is CASSAGDPNNEQFF. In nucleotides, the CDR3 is TGTGCCAGCAGTGCGGGGGACCCTAACAATGAGCAGTTCTTC.

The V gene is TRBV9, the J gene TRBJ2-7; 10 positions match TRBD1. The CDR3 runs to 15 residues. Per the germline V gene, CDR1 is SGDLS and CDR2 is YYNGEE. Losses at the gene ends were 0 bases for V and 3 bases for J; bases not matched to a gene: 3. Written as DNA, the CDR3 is TGTGCCAGCAGCGTAGGGGGACAGGGGCGCTACGAGCAGTACTTC. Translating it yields CASSVGGQGRYEQYF. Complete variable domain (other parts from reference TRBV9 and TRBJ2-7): DSGVTQTPKHLITATGQRVTLRCSPRSGDLSVYWYQQSLDQGLQFLIQYYNGEERAKGNILERFSAQQFPDLHSELNLSSLELGDSALYFCASSVGGQGRYEQYFGPGTRLTVT.

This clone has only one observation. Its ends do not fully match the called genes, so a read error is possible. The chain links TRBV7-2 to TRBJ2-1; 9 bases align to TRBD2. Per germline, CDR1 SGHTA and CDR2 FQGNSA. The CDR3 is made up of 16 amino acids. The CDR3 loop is CAGSLVSSGAYNEQFF. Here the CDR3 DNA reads TGTGCCGGCAGCTTGGTCTCTAGCGGGGCATACAATGAGCAGTTCTTC. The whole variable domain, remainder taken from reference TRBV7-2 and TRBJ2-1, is GAGVSQSPSNKVTEKGKDVELRCDPISGHTALYWYRQSLGQGLEFLIYFQGNSAPDKSGLPSDRFSAERTGGSVSTLTIQRTQQEDSAVYLCAGSLVSSGAYNEQFFGPGTRLTVL.

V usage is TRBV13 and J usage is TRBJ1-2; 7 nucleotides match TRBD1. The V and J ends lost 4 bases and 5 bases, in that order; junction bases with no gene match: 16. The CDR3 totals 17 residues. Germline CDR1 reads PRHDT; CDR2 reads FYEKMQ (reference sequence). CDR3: CASSSNDGQARVYGYTF. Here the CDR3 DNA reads TGTGCCAGCAGCTCAAATGATGGACAGGCGCGAGTATATGGCTACACCTTC.

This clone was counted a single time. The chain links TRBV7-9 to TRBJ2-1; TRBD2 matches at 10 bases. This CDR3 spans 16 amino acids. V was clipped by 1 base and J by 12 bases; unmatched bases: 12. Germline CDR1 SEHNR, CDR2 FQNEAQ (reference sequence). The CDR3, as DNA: TGTGCCAGCAGCTTAGGGGGGACTAGCGTACAATTGACGCAGTTCTTC. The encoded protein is CASSLGGTSVQLTQFF.

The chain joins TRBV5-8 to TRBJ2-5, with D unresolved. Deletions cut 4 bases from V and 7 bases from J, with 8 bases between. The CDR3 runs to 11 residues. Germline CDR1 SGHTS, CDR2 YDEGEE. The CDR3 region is CASSRIGTQYF. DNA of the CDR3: TGTGCCAGCAGCCGCATAGGGACCCAGTACTTC.

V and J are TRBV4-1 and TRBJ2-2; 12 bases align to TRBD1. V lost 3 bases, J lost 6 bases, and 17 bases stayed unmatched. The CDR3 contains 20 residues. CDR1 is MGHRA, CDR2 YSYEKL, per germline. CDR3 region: CASSHLLIRDRGRDSGELFF. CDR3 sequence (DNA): TGCGCCAGCAGCCACCTCCTGATCCGGGACAGGGGGCGCGATTCCGGGGAGCTGTTTTTT.

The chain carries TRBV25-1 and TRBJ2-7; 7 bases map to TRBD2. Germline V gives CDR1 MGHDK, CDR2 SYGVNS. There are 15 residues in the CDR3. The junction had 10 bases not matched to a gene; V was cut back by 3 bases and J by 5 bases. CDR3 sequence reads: CASSEATRETHEQYF. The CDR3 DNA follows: TGTGCCAGCAGTGAGGCAACGCGGGAGACCCACGAGCAGTACTTC.

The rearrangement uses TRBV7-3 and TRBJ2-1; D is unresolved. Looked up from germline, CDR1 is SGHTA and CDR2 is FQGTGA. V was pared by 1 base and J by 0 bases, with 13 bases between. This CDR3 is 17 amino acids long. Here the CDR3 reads CASSLRVGRSSYNEQFF. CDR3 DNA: TGTGCCAGCAGCTTAAGGGTGGGTAGGAGCTCCTACAATGAGCAGTTCTTC.

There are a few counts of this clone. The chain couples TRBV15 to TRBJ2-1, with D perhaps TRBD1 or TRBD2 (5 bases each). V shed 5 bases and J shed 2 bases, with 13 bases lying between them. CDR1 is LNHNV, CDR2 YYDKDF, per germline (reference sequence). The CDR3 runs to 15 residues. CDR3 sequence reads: CATSFRDGAYNEQFF. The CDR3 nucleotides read TGTGCCACCAGCTTCCGGGACGGAGCCTACAATGAGCAGTTCTTC.

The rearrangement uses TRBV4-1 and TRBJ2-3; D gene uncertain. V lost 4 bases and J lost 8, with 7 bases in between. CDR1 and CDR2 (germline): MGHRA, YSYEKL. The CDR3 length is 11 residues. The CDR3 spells CASSLASTQYF. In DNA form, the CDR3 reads TGCGCCAGCAGCCTAGCCAGTACGCAGTATTTT.

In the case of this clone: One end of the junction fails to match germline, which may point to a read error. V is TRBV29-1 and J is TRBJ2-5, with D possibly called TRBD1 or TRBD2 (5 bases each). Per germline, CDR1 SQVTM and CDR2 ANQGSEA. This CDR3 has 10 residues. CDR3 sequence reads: CCVGTETQYF. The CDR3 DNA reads TGCTGCGTTGGGACAGAGACCCAGTACTTC.

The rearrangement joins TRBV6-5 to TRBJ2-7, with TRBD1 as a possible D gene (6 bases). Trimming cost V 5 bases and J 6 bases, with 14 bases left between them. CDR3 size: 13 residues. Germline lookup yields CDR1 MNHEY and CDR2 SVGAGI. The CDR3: CASSTGFSGEQYF. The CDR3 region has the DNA TGTGCCAGCAGTACAGGGTTTTCGGGCGAGCAGTACTTC.

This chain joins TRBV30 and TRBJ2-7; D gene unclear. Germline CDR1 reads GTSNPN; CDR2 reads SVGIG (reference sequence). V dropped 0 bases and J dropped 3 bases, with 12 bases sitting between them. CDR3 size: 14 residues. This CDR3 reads CAWSVPPERYEQYF. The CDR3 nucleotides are TGTGCCTGGAGTGTACCCCCGGAACGCTACGAGCAGTACTTC.

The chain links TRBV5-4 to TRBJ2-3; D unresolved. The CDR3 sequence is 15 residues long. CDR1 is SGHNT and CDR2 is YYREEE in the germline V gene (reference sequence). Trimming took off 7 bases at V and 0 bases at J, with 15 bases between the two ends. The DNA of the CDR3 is TGTGCCAGCTCTGATCGTAGAGCCAGCACAGATACGCAGTATTTT. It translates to CASSDRRASTDTQYF.

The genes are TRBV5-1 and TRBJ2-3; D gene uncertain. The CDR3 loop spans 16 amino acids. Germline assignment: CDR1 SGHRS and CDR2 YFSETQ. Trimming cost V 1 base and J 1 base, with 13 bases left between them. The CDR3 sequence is CASSLSRTGGTDTQYF. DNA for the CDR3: TGCGCCAGCAGCTTGAGCAGGACGGGTGGCACAGATACGCAGTATTTT.

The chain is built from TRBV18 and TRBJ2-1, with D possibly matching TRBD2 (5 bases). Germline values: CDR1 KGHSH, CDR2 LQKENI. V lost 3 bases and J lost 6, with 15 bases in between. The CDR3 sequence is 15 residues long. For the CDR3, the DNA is TGTGCCAGCTCACCCCAACGGGATAGCTTCAATGAGCAGTTCTTC. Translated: CASSPQRDSFNEQFF. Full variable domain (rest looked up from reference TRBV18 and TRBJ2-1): NAGVMQNPRHLVRRRGQEARLRCSPMKGHSHVYWYRQLPEEGLKFMVYLQKENIIDESGMPKERFSAEFPKEGPSILRIQQVVRGDSAAYFCASSPQRDSFNEQFFGPGTRLTVL.

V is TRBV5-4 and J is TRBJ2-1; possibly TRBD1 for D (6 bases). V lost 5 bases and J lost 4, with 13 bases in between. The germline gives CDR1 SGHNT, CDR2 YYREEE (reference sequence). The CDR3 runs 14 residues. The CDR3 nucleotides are TGTGCCAGCAGTCCAGGACAGCTTTACAATGAGCAGTTCTTC. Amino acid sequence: CASSPGQLYNEQFF.

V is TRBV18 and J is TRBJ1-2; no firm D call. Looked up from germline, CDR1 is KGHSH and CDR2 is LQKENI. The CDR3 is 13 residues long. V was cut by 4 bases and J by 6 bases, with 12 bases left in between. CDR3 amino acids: CASSLMGYDGYTF. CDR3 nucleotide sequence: TGTGCCAGCTCACTAATGGGGTACGATGGCTACACCTTC.

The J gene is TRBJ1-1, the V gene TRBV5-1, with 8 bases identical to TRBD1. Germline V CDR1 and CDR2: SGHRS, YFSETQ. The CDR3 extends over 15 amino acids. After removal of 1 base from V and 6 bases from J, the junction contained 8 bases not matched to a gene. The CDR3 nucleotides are TGCGCCAGCAGCTTGCATCTAGGACAGGGTTCTGAAGCTTTCTTT. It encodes CASSLHLGQGSEAFF.

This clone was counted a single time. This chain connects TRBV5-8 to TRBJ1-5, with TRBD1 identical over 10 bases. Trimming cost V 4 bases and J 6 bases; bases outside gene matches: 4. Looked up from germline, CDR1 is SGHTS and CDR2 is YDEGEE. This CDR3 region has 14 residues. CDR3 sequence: CASSGQGGAQPQHF. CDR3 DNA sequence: TGTGCCAGCAGCGGACAGGGGGGGGCTCAGCCCCAGCATTTT.

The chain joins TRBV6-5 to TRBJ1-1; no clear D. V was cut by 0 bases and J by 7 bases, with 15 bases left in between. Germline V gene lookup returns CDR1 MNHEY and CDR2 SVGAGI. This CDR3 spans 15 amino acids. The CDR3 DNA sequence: TGTGCCAGCAGTTACTCGGGCAGAATAGCGTTTGAAGCTTTCTTT. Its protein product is CASSYSGRIAFEAFF.